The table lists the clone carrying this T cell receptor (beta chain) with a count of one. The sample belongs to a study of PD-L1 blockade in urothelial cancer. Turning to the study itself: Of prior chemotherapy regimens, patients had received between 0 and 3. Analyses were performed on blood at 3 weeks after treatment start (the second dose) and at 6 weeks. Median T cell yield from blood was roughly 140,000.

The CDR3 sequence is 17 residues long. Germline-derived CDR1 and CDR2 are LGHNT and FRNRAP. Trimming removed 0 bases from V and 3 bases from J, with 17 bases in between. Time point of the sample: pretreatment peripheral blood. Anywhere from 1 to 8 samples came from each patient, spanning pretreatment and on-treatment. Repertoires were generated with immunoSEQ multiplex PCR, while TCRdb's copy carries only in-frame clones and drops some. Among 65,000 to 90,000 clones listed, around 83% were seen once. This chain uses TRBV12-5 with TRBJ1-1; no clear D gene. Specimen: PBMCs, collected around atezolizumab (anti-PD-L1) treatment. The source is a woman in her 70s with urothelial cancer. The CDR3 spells CASGLVLEDGGDTEAFF. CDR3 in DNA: TGTGCTAGTGGTTTGGTCTTGGAGGACGGTGGGGACACTGAAGCTTTCTTT.